Presented here are 27 T cell receptor beta chains from one specimen sequenced in a study of chemoradiotherapy in HPV16-positive cancers (dated by TCRdb to 2022 to 2024). The library came from the immunoSEQ multiplex PCR assay. Sourced from immuneACCESS, this table was stored by TCRdb with only in-frame sequences that have V and J called. A share of the clones is absent; for the studies checked, an unresolved V gene accounts for under half, and the remainder has no known explanation. This sample lists approximately 1,800 clones; around 90% were detected once. The ten largest clones represent roughly 5% of the sample. The sample was tumor tissue, taken from a patient who underwent chemoradiotherapy. These receptors were collected from a human donor with HPV-associated anogenital cancer.

The genes are TRBV7-2 and TRBJ2-1, with TRBD2 identical over 7 bases. Germline loops: CDR1 SGHTA, CDR2 FQGNSA. This CDR3 comprises 17 residues. Trimming at V came to 1 base and at J to 7 bases, leaving 13 bases not matched to a gene. The CDR3 sequence is CASSLGLASGPGNEQFF. Here the CDR3 DNA reads TGTGCCAGCAGCTTAGGGTTGGCTAGCGGCCCAGGAAATGAGCAGTTCTTC.

The chain couples TRBV6-1 to TRBJ1-1, with a possible D match to TRBD1 (5 bases). The CDR3 has 14 amino acids. Per germline, CDR1 MNHNS and CDR2 SASEGT. V was clipped by 6 bases and J by 8 bases, with 19 bases between them. CDR3 region: CASSSGEGTGEAFF. For the CDR3, the DNA is TGTGCCAGCAGCTCGGGGGAGGGGACGGGAGAAGCTTTCTTT.

This chain connects TRBV5-5 to TRBJ2-2; no clear D gene. Per the germline V gene, CDR1 is SGHKS and CDR2 is YYEKEE (reference sequence). The CDR3 spans 15 residues. V lost 3 bases to trimming and J lost 0 bases, with 9 bases between them. CDR3 in amino acids: CASSWRPTNTGELFF. DNA for the CDR3: TGTGCCAGCAGCTGGCGGCCAACGAACACCGGGGAGCTGTTTTTT. Together with reference TRBV5-5 and TRBJ2-2, the CDR3 gives the full variable domain: DAGVTQSPTHLIKTRGQQVTLRCSPISGHKSVSWYQQVLGQGPQFIFQYYEKEERGRGNFPDRFSARQFPNYSSELNVNALLLGDSALYLCASSWRPTNTGELFFGEGSRLTVL.

The V gene is TRBV7-2, the J gene TRBJ2-7, with D maybe TRBD1 (6 bases). The CDR3 loop spans 16 amino acids. Germline V gene data show CDR1 as SGHTA and CDR2 as FQGNSA. The V end lost 2 bases, the J end lost 3 bases, and 17 bases lay between the germline ends. CDR3 protein: CASSLRTAPSHYEQYV. Here the CDR3 DNA reads TGTGCCAGCAGCTTACGGACAGCCCCCAGTCACTACGAGCAGTACGTC.

V and J are TRBV5-4 and TRBJ2-7, with 11 bases fitting TRBD2. Trimming at V came to 5 bases and at J to 6 bases, leaving 10 bases not matched to a gene. Germline CDR1 is SGHNT and CDR2 is YYREEE (reference sequence). The length of the CDR3 is 15 residues. For the CDR3, the DNA is TGTGCCAGCAGTCAGGTGGGGACTAGCGGCTCCGAGCAGTACTTC. This codes for CASSQVGTSGSEQYF.

CDR3 in DNA: TGTGCCAGCAGCGCACTCCTCACAGATACGCAGTATTTT. It codes for CASSALLTDTQYF. The rearrangement joins TRBV9 to TRBJ2-3; D call uncertain. The germline V gene has CDR1 SGDLS and CDR2 YYNGEE. This CDR3 spans 13 amino acids. V was clipped by 3 bases and J by 2 bases, with 7 bases between them.

This rearrangement joins TRBV5-4 to TRBJ2-2, with D hard to call. Germline V gene data show CDR1 as SGHNT and CDR2 as YYREEE (reference sequence). The CDR3 runs 14 residues. The V gene lost 0 bases and the J gene lost 7 bases, with 10 bases spanning the gap. The CDR3 bases are TGTGCCAGCAGCTTGGATCGGAGCAGCGGGGAGCTGTTTTTT. Its protein product is CASSLDRSSGELFF.

CDR3 sequence (DNA): TGTGCCTCCATTTACAGGACAGGGGTCTTTCGAGCTTTCTTT. This gives the protein CASIYRTGVFRAFF. The chain joins TRBV6-6 to TRBJ1-1, with TRBD1 identical over 9 bases. This CDR3 is built from 14 residues. Unmatched junction bases numbered 17, after V lost 11 bases and J lost 10 bases. The germline V gene has CDR1 MNHNY and CDR2 SVGAGI (reference sequence).

The V and J genes are TRBV15 and TRBJ2-3; TRBD1 aligns across 11 bases. V was pared by 3 bases and J by 4 bases, with 6 bases of the junction left unmatched. The CDR3 totals 16 residues. Germline-derived CDR1 and CDR2 are LNHNV and YYDKDF (reference sequence). The CDR3 nucleotides read TGTGCCACCAGCAGGGAACCGGGACAGGGGGCAGATACGCAGTATTTT. Translating gives CATSREPGQGADTQYF.

V usage is TRBV7-2 and J usage is TRBJ1-2; 10 bases align to TRBD1. The V segment lost 6 bases and the J segment 2 bases; nucleotides outside the gene matches: 0. This CDR3 contains 13 residues. Germline V gene sequence: CDR1 SGHTA, CDR2 FQGNSA. The CDR3 sequence is CASRDRGNYGYTF. The CDR3 DNA reads as TGTGCCAGCAGGGACAGGGGGAACTATGGCTACACCTTC.

This rearrangement joins TRBV7-9 to TRBJ2-7; the match to TRBD1 covers 7 bases. Germline lookup yields CDR1 SEHNR and CDR2 FQNEAQ (reference sequence). The junction had 4 bases not matched to a gene; V was cut back by 5 bases and J by 6 bases. The CDR3 runs 12 residues. CDR3 sequence reads: CASSPTGLEQYV. DNA for the CDR3: TGTGCCAGCAGCCCGACAGGGCTCGAGCAGTACGTC.

The chain recombines TRBV5-1 with TRBJ1-2, with a tentative D call TRBD1 (6 bases). Between the trimmed V and J ends, which lost 2 bases and 6 bases, there was a span of 14 bases. The length of the CDR3 is 14 residues. The germline V gene encodes CDR1 SGHRS and CDR2 YFSETQ. The CDR3 loop is CASSLGAGEDGYTF. DNA of the CDR3: TGCGCCAGCAGCTTAGGTGCAGGGGAGGATGGCTACACCTTC.

This clone came up once. This sequence joins TRBV7-2 and TRBJ2-1, with TRBD2 matching over 13 bases. This CDR3 is 15 amino acids long. With V trimmed by 4 bases and J by 8 bases, 5 bases remained unmatched. Germline V gene lookup returns CDR1 SGHTA and CDR2 FQGNSA. As DNA, the CDR3 is TGTGCCAGCAGCTACGGACTAGCGGGAGTTTATGAGCAGTTCTTC. It translates to CASSYGLAGVYEQFF.

This rearrangement joins TRBV9 to TRBJ2-1; possibly TRBD2 for D (5 bases). Germline lookup yields CDR1 SGDLS and CDR2 YYNGEE. V lost 2 bases to trimming and J lost 8 bases, with 11 bases between them. The CDR3 runs to 13 residues. This CDR3 reads CASSVSLSDEQFF. CDR3 nucleotides: TGTGCCAGCAGCGTCTCCCTTAGCGATGAGCAGTTCTTC.

The chain employs TRBV6-4 and TRBJ2-3, with 11 bases matching TRBD2. The CDR3 spans 17 residues. J was trimmed by 4 bases and V by 5 bases; bases with no gene match: 11. Germline CDR1 is MRHNA and CDR2 is SNTAGT. CDR3: CASSPTQLAGDADTQYF. For the CDR3, the DNA is TGTGCCAGCAGTCCGACCCAACTAGCGGGGGACGCAGATACGCAGTATTTT.

The chain employs TRBV7-9 and TRBJ2-7, with D perhaps being TRBD1 or TRBD2 (5 bases each). The CDR3 is 14 residues long. Looked up from germline, CDR1 is SEHNR and CDR2 is FQNEAQ (reference sequence). Between the trimmed V and J ends, which lost 2 bases and 6 bases, there was a span of 14 bases. The CDR3: CASSLIGRAGEQYF. The DNA for the CDR3 is TGTGCCAGCAGCTTAATTGGCAGGGCGGGCGAGCAGTACTTC.

This chain connects TRBV2 to TRBJ1-2, with 10 bases aligning to TRBD1. Trimming removed 7 bases from V and 4 bases from J; junction bases left unmatched: 15. CDR3 length: 17 residues. Germline values: CDR1 SNHLY, CDR2 FYNNEI. The CDR3 DNA follows: TGTGCCAGCATTAAACGGACAGGGGGTAGAGGAGGCTATGGCTACACCTTC. Its translation is CASIKRTGGRGGYGYTF.

The chain couples TRBV10-2 to TRBJ2-7; possibly TRBD2 for D (6 bases). Germline CDR1 reads WSHSY; CDR2 reads SAAADI. The V gene lost 10 bases and the J gene lost 6 bases, with 16 bases spanning the gap. The CDR3 is 12 amino acids. The CDR3 loop reads CATSNGGFEQYF. In DNA, the CDR3 is TGCGCCACCTCTAACGGGGGTTTCGAGCAGTACTTC.

The chain has TRBV4-2 and TRBJ2-5, with D perhaps TRBD2 (7 bases). The CDR3 is made up of 16 amino acids. V was pared by 1 base and J by 4 bases, with 16 bases between. Germline assignment: CDR1 LGHNA and CDR2 YNFKEQ. For the CDR3, the DNA is TGTGCCAGCAGCCAAGGGGAGGGGGGGCGAAGAGAGACCCAGTACTTC. Translated: CASSQGEGGRRETQYF.

The rearrangement uses TRBV19 and TRBJ1-1; 12 bases are a match to TRBD1. V trimming: 5 bases; J trimming: 4 bases; junction bases outside the gene matches: 8. In germline, CDR1 is LNHDA, CDR2 SQIVND (reference sequence). CDR3 length equals 16 residues. CDR3 nucleotides: TGTGCCAGTAGTCCGACCCCGGGACAGGGGGCCACTGAAGCTTTCTTT. Amino acid sequence: CASSPTPGQGATEAFF.

The V call is TRBV4-2, the J call TRBJ2-3; 11 nucleotides align to TRBD2. The CDR3 totals 16 residues. V dropped 2 bases and J dropped 4; count of bases not matched to a gene: 5. Germline lookup yields CDR1 LGHNA and CDR2 YNFKEQ. The CDR3 sequence is CASSQRLAGMSDTQYF. CDR3 coding DNA: TGTGCCAGCAGCCAACGACTAGCGGGAATGTCAGATACGCAGTATTTT.

This clone was observed a handful of times. The chain combines TRBV6-5 with TRBJ2-3; D perhaps matches TRBD2 (6 bases). The length of the CDR3 is 15 residues. Trimming took 4 bases from V and 3 from J, leaving 14 bases between them. Germline values: CDR1 MNHEY, CDR2 SVGAGI. The CDR3 DNA reads TGTGCCAGCAGTTTCACGGGAGAGGGGACAGATACGCAGTATTTT. It yields the protein CASSFTGEGTDTQYF.

This clone was observed once. The chain is built from TRBV2 and TRBJ2-1; D remains unclear. CDR1 is SNHLY and CDR2 is FYNNEI in the germline V gene. Trimming took off 0 bases at V and 9 bases at J, with 12 bases between the two ends. This CDR3 region has 14 residues. CDR3 in DNA: TGTGCCAGCAGTGAAGCACTAACGATACGTGAGCAGTTCTTC. Its protein product is CASSEALTIREQFF.

This clone was seen a handful of times. This sequence joins TRBV4-3 and TRBJ2-7, with 7 positions matching TRBD1. With V trimmed by 4 bases and J by 0 bases, 6 bases remained unmatched. The CDR3 is 15 amino acids. Germline V gene data show CDR1 as LGHNA and CDR2 as YSLEER. The CDR3, as DNA: TGCGCCAGCAGCCTCGGACAGGACAGCTCCTACGAGCAGTACTTC. This translates into CASSLGQDSSYEQYF.

The chain uses TRBV30 and TRBJ2-1; D is uncertain. In germline, CDR1 is GTSNPN, CDR2 SVGIG (reference sequence). CDR3 size: 13 residues. Trimming left V 3 bases short and J 4 bases short, with 10 bases between. The CDR3 here is CAWRGYGYNEQFF. CDR3 nucleotide sequence: TGTGCCTGGAGGGGGTATGGGTACAATGAGCAGTTCTTC. Based on the CDR3 plus reference TRBV30 and TRBJ2-1, the full variable domain is SQTIHQWPATLVQPVGSPLSLECTVEGTSNPNLYWYRQAAGRGLQLLFYSVGIGQISSEVPQNLSASRPQDRQFILSSKKLLLSDSGFYLCAWRGYGYNEQFFGPGTRLTVL.

The chain has TRBV5-4 and TRBJ2-5; D perhaps matches TRBD2 (6 bases). V shed 0 bases and J shed 5 bases, with 14 bases lying between them. Germline V CDR1 and CDR2: SGHNT, YYREEE (reference sequence). The CDR3 spans 15 residues. In nucleotides, the CDR3 is TGTGCCAGCAGCTTGGTCGCGGGGCAACACGAGACCCAGTACTTC. Residues: CASSLVAGQHETQYF.

The V call is TRBV5-1, the J call TRBJ2-1, with D tentatively TRBD1 (5 bases). The CDR3 sequence is 15 residues long. The germline gives CDR1 SGHRS, CDR2 YFSETQ. With 1 base removed from V and 2 bases from J, the gap between germline ends came to 10 bases. The CDR3 DNA sequence: TGCGCCAGCAGCTTGATCGACAGTACCTACAATGAGCAGTTCTTC. Translating gives CASSLIDSTYNEQFF.